One sample yielded the 12 T cell receptor beta chains listed below, sequenced in a study of CD8+ T cells in alopecia areata. Treatment given: oral pan-JAK inhibitor, 5-10 mg twice daily. RNA was isolated and reverse transcribed to cDNA, the sequencing template. Measured with immunoSEQ multiplex PCR; TCRdb has only the in-frame clones, and not every one. The sample records about 200,000 clones, roughly 64% being singletons. Sequences were derived from CD4+ T cells sorted from blood, sampled at week 4, from a patient treated with tofacitinib. The source is a human donor with alopecia areata.

This clone was recorded a few times. Germline is not matched at one junction end, which may reflect a read error. J is TRBJ2-4 and V is TRBV5-6; D possibly corresponds to TRBD2 (6 bases). There are 10 residues in the CDR3. The germline CDR1 and CDR2 sequences are SGHDT and YYEEEE. CDR3 amino acids: CASGRGFLVF. DNA for the CDR3: TGTGCCAGCGGACGGGGGTTCCTTGTGTTC.

This chain uses TRBV11-2 with TRBJ1-2, with D tentatively TRBD1 (5 bases). There are 14 residues in the CDR3. Trimming took 3 bases from V and 2 from J, leaving 10 bases between them. Germline V lookup: CDR1 SGHAT, CDR2 FQNNGV. The CDR3 coding sequence is TGTGCCAGCAGCTTCGCGACAGCCAACTATGGCTACACCTTC. This translates into CASSFATANYGYTF.

The CDR3 DNA sequence: TGTGCCAGCACCGCCTACGGGGGGGACACTGAAGCTTTCTTT. Translation: CASTAYGGDTEAFF. The chain uses TRBV25-1 and TRBJ1-1; the D gene is possibly TRBD1 (5 bases). Germline lookup yields CDR1 MGHDK and CDR2 SYGVNS. CDR3 size: 14 residues. V was shortened by 7 bases and J by 3 bases, with 15 bases between the two germline ends.

The chain is built from TRBV29-1 and TRBJ1-2; D not certain. Trimming shortened V by 6 bases and J by 2 bases, and 13 bases separated the two germline ends. The V gene's germline CDR1 is SQVTM and CDR2 ANQGSEA. This CDR3 comprises 13 residues. The CDR3, as DNA: TGCAGCGTCAGTGAAGGGCCAAACTATGGCTACACCTTC. Its protein product is CSVSEGPNYGYTF.

In its sample, this clone was seen a few times. The gene calls are TRBV5-1 and TRBJ1-1; 9 bases line up with TRBD1. The germline CDR1 and CDR2 sequences are SGHRS and YFSETQ. Losses at the gene ends were 4 bases for V and 6 bases for J; bases not matched to a gene: 4. The CDR3 consists of 13 residues. CDR3 residues: CASSPGQGAEAFF. CDR3 bases: TGCGCCAGCAGCCCGGGACAGGGCGCTGAAGCTTTCTTT.

The chain has TRBV7-6 and TRBJ2-6, with D unclear. Trimming shortened V by 0 bases and J by 4 bases, and 7 bases separated the two germline ends. CDR1 is SGHVS, CDR2 FNYEAQ, per germline. The length of the CDR3 is 15 residues. CDR3 protein: CASSLAVAGANVLTF. The CDR3 DNA is TGTGCCAGCAGCTTAGCGGTGGCGGGGGCCAACGTCCTGACTTTC.

The chain employs TRBV14 and TRBJ2-1, with D hard to call. Trimming took 3 bases from V and 8 from J, leaving 14 bases between them. The CDR3 extends over 14 amino acids. Germline CDR1 SGHDN, CDR2 FVKESK. Here the CDR3 reads CASSQSDGVYEQFF. The CDR3 DNA sequence: TGTGCCAGCAGCCAGTCAGATGGGGTTTATGAGCAGTTCTTC.

This clone was seen only a few times. An end of the junction differs from the germline gene, which may be a read error. The chain recombines TRBV2 with TRBJ1-2, with D perhaps matching TRBD1 (5 bases). This CDR3 region has 13 residues. Germline CDR1 and CDR2: SNHLY and FYNNEI. CDR3 sequence reads: CASREGDGYGYTF. The CDR3 bases are TGTGCCAGCAGAGAAGGGGACGGCTATGGCTACACCTTC.

This rearrangement joins TRBV30 to TRBJ1-1; the match to TRBD1 covers 9 bases. The CDR3 consists of 16 residues. Per germline, CDR1 GTSNPN and CDR2 SVGIG (reference sequence). V was pared by 0 bases and J by 1 base, with 6 bases of the junction left unmatched. The CDR3 sequence: CAWSVPPDRGNTEAFF. CDR3 nucleotide sequence: TGTGCCTGGAGTGTTCCTCCGGACAGGGGGAACACTGAAGCTTTCTTT.

The chain combines TRBV30 with TRBJ2-1, with 8 bases lining up with TRBD2. The CDR3 has 13 amino acids. CDR1 GTSNPN and CDR2 SVGIG come from the germline V gene (reference sequence). V dropped 1 base and J dropped 10; count of bases not matched to a gene: 6. This chain's CDR3 is CAWSAGLAREQFF. The CDR3 nucleotides are TGTGCCTGGAGTGCTGGACTAGCTCGGGAGCAGTTCTTC.

This clone was seen a few times. The chain combines TRBV11-2 with TRBJ2-1; D ambiguous. Between the trimmed V and J ends, which lost 5 bases and 1 base, there was a span of 9 bases. Germline CDR1 reads SGHAT; CDR2 reads FQNNGV. This CDR3 has 14 residues. CDR3 protein: CASSQWPSYNEQFF. The CDR3 region has the DNA TGTGCCAGCAGCCAATGGCCGTCCTACAATGAGCAGTTCTTC.

The rearrangement links TRBV7-6 to TRBJ1-6; the D is unclear. V was shortened by 4 bases and J by 7 bases, with 5 bases between the two germline ends. Per germline, CDR1 SGHVS and CDR2 FNYEAQ. This CDR3 has 12 residues. In nucleotides, the CDR3 is TGTGCCAGCAGCTCGAGGAATTCACCCCTCCACTTT. Translating it yields CASSSRNSPLHF. The full variable domain, rest sourced from reference TRBV7-6 and TRBJ1-6, is GAGVSQSPRYKVTKRGQDVALRCDPISGHVSLYWYRQALGQGPEFLTYFNYEAQQDKSGLPNDRFSAERPEGSISTLTIQRTEQRDSAMYRCASSSRNSPLHFGNGTRLTVT.